The 20 T cell receptor beta chains in this list originate from one sample, sequenced in a study of PD-1 and CTLA-4 blockade in melanoma. TCRdb keeps only in-frame clones here, not all; method: immunoSEQ multiplex PCR. The sample consists of 25,000 to 35,000 clones, 85% to 95% of them appearing once. Here the sequenced sample was CD8+ T cells from peripheral blood, taken from a patient given anti-PD-1 treatment. All receptors derive from a human donor with melanoma.

The rearrangement uses TRBV7-6 and TRBJ2-1; 12 nucleotides agree with TRBD2. The CDR3 length is 16 residues. CDR1 and CDR2 from the germline V gene are SGHVS and FNYEAQ. Unmatched junction bases numbered 8, after V lost 3 bases and J lost 8 bases. The CDR3 DNA reads TGTGCCAGCAGCTTCGGATCTAGCGGGAGGGAGGATGAGCAGTTCTTC. Amino acids: CASSFGSSGREDEQFF.

This clone was counted a single time. The chain employs TRBV2 and TRBJ1-2; 9 bases match TRBD1. CDR3 size: 16 residues. The trim removed 6 bases at V and 0 bases at J, leaving 8 bases unmatched. Germline V CDR1 and CDR2: SNHLY, FYNNEI. In DNA, the CDR3 is TGTGCCAGCAGCTCGACAGGGGGGATAGCTAACTATGGCTACACCTTC. Translation gives CASSSTGGIANYGYTF.

The chain links TRBV28 to TRBJ1-5, with D uncertain. The CDR3 is 15 residues long. Trimming took 6 bases from V and 4 from J, leaving 16 bases between them. Germline V CDR1 and CDR2: MDHEN, SYDVKM. The CDR3 spells CASSLNDQPNQPQHF. For the CDR3, the DNA is TGTGCCAGCAGCTTAAACGACCAGCCGAATCAGCCCCAGCATTTT.

This sequence joins TRBV19 and TRBJ2-5; D is undetermined. This CDR3 has 14 amino acids. Germline loops: CDR1 LNHDA, CDR2 SQIVND (reference sequence). V lost 5 bases and J 1 base, leaving 11 bases between the germline ends. CDR3 loop: CASSSYSFQETQYF. The DNA of the CDR3 is TGTGCCAGTAGTTCCTACAGTTTCCAAGAGACCCAGTACTTC.

This chain uses TRBV28 with TRBJ2-7; 7 nucleotides match TRBD1. J lost 2 bases, V lost 10 bases, and 5 bases had no gene match. In germline, CDR1 is MDHEN, CDR2 SYDVKM. The CDR3 contains 12 residues. DNA for the CDR3: TGTGCCACTCTCGGGACAGCCTACGAGCAGTACTTC. It is translated as CATLGTAYEQYF.

The V gene is TRBV27, the J gene TRBJ1-1; D gene ambiguous. Per the germline V gene, CDR1 is MNHEY and CDR2 is SMNVEV (reference sequence). There are 16 residues in the CDR3. V was cut by 3 bases and J by 1 base, with 15 bases left in between. In DNA form, the CDR3 reads TGTGCCAGCAGTTTGATGCGGGAAAGCCAGAACACTGAAGCTTTCTTT. Amino acid sequence: CASSLMRESQNTEAFF.

In DNA form, the CDR3 reads TGTGCCAGCAGCTTCCCCGGACTAGCGGGATTTCCCGGGGAGCTGTTTTTT. Its protein product is CASSFPGLAGFPGELFF. The V call is TRBV7-9, the J call TRBJ2-2, with 12 nucleotides matching TRBD2. Losses at the gene ends were 3 bases for V and 6 bases for J; bases not matched to a gene: 8. Germline CDR1 and CDR2: SEHNR and FQNEAQ (reference sequence). The CDR3 consists of 17 residues.

This rearrangement joins TRBV11-2 to TRBJ2-2; possibly TRBD2 for D (7 bases). CDR1 and CDR2 (germline): SGHAT, FQNNGV. The CDR3 has 15 residues. Trimming shortened V by 5 bases and J by 0 bases, and 10 bases separated the two germline ends. This CDR3 reads CASSQGTTNTGELFF. DNA for the CDR3: TGTGCCAGCAGCCAGGGGACTACGAACACCGGGGAGCTGTTTTTT.

The V and J genes are TRBV10-3 and TRBJ2-1, with 8 bases identical to TRBD2. The germline V gene has CDR1 ENHRY and CDR2 SYGVKD. V trimming: 1 base; J trimming: 1 base; junction bases outside the gene matches: 6. There are 17 residues in the CDR3. Here the CDR3 DNA reads TGTGCCATCAGTGAGTATCCACTAGCGGAATCCTACAATGAGCAGTTCTTC. Translation gives CAISEYPLAESYNEQFF.

The rearrangement joins TRBV6-6 to TRBJ1-4, with D maybe TRBD1 (6 bases). CDR1 is MNHNY, CDR2 SVGAGI, per germline (reference sequence). The CDR3 loop spans 14 amino acids. V shed 8 bases and J shed 2 bases, with 12 bases lying between them. The CDR3: CASLGGWTNEKLFF. The DNA for the CDR3 is TGTGCCAGCCTAGGGGGGTGGACTAATGAAAAACTGTTTTTT.

This chain uses TRBV7-9 with TRBJ1-1; a weak D match, TRBD1 (6 bases). Germline-derived CDR1 and CDR2 are SEHNR and FQNEAQ (reference sequence). This CDR3 contains 15 residues. The V end lost 1 base, the J end lost 0 bases, and 9 bases lay between the germline ends. The CDR3 reads CASSLVGHLNTEAFF. Here the CDR3 DNA reads TGTGCCAGCAGCTTAGTGGGACACCTGAACACTGAAGCTTTCTTT.

The rearrangement uses TRBV11-1 and TRBJ2-7, with a tentative D call TRBD1 (6 bases). There are 14 residues in the CDR3. Germline V gene sequence: CDR1 SGHAT, CDR2 FQDESV (reference sequence). V gave up 2 bases and J gave up 3 bases, with 11 bases separating them. CDR3 sequence reads: CASSLNGQRYEQYF. In nucleotides, the CDR3 is TGTGCCAGCAGCTTAAACGGACAGCGCTACGAGCAGTACTTC. Variable domain in full (rest from reference TRBV11-1 and TRBJ2-7): EAEVAQSPRYKITEKSQAVAFWCDPISGHATLYWYRQILGQGPELLVQFQDESVVDDSQLPKDRFSAERLKGVDSTLKIQPAELGDSAMYLCASSLNGQRYEQYFGPGTRLTVT.

The rearrangement joins TRBV18 to TRBJ2-4, with D possibly being TRBD1 or TRBD2 (6 bases each). V was trimmed by 0 bases and J by 0 bases, leaving 18 bases between them. Per germline, CDR1 KGHSH and CDR2 LQKENI. This CDR3 spans 19 amino acids. CDR3 protein: CASSPPNFGGGLAKNIQYF. In nucleotides, the CDR3 is TGTGCCAGCTCACCACCGAATTTCGGGGGCGGGTTAGCCAAAAACATTCAGTACTTC.

This chain uses TRBV30 with TRBJ1-5; 7 positions agree with TRBD1. The CDR3 sequence is 15 residues long. Germline CDR1 reads GTSNPN; CDR2 reads SVGIG (reference sequence). With V trimmed by 0 bases and J by 1 base, 3 bases remained unmatched. The DNA for the CDR3 is TGTGCCTGGAGTGTTGAGGGGGCAAGCAATCAGCCCCAGCATTTT. It codes for CAWSVEGASNQPQHF.

This chain joins TRBV12-3 or TRBV12-4 and TRBJ1-4; weak D call: TRBD1 (5 bases). Trimming cost V 11 bases and J 3 bases, with 13 bases left between them. CDR3 length equals 13 residues. The CDR3 bases are TGTGCCTCCAGGGAATGGGCTAATGAAAAACTGTTTTTT. It translates to CASREWANEKLFF.

This clone has only one observation. The V gene is TRBV5-1, the J gene TRBJ1-3; tentatively, D is TRBD1 (5 bases). Germline V lookup: CDR1 SGHRS, CDR2 YFSETQ. V lost 4 bases to trimming and J lost 0 bases, with 8 bases between them. This CDR3 spans 14 amino acids. The CDR3 nucleotides read TGCGCCAGCAGCCCCGGGGGCTCTGGAAACACCATATATTTT. This gives the protein CASSPGGSGNTIYF. The full variable domain, its missing parts supplied by reference TRBV5-1 and TRBJ1-3, is KAGVTQTPRYLIKTRGQQVTLSCSPISGHRSVSWYQQTPGQGLQFLFEYFSETQRNKGNFPGRFSGRQFSNSRSEMNVSTLELGDSALYLCASSPGGSGNTIYFGEGSWLTVV.

The gene calls are TRBV10-3 and TRBJ2-2; D is possibly TRBD2 (5 bases). This CDR3 is 16 amino acids long. Germline V gene lookup returns CDR1 ENHRY and CDR2 SYGVKD. Trimming cost V 0 bases and J 0 bases, with 8 bases left between them. The CDR3 region is CAISESGIANTGELFF. CDR3 in DNA: TGTGCCATCAGTGAGTCCGGGATTGCGAACACCGGGGAGCTGTTTTTT.

The J gene is TRBJ2-5, the V gene TRBV9; TRBD2 matches 10 bases. Germline CDR1 SGDLS, CDR2 YYNGEE. The CDR3 is 14 residues long. The V gene end was trimmed by 4 bases and the J gene end by 4 bases; junction bases not matched to a gene: 4. The CDR3 coding sequence is TGTGCCAGCAGCCCTAGCGGGGGTGTAGAGACCCAGTACTTC. Protein product: CASSPSGGVETQYF.

The genes are TRBV5-1 and TRBJ2-3; 11 bases map to TRBD2. Looked up from germline, CDR1 is SGHRS and CDR2 is YFSETQ. J gave up 3 bases and V 5 bases, and 2 bases lay outside the gene matches. The CDR3 sequence is 14 residues long. In DNA, the CDR3 is TGCGCCAGCAGAAGGACTAGCGGGACAGATACGCAGTATTTT. This gives the protein CASRRTSGTDTQYF.

The chain uses TRBV19 and TRBJ2-1, with D perhaps matching TRBD2 (5 bases). With 5 bases removed from V and 6 bases from J, the gap between germline ends came to 14 bases. The CDR3 has 14 residues. The V gene's germline CDR1 is LNHDA and CDR2 SQIVND (reference sequence). CDR3 amino acids: CASSPAIGVNEQFF. The CDR3 bases are TGTGCCAGTAGTCCTGCTATCGGGGTCAATGAGCAGTTCTTC.